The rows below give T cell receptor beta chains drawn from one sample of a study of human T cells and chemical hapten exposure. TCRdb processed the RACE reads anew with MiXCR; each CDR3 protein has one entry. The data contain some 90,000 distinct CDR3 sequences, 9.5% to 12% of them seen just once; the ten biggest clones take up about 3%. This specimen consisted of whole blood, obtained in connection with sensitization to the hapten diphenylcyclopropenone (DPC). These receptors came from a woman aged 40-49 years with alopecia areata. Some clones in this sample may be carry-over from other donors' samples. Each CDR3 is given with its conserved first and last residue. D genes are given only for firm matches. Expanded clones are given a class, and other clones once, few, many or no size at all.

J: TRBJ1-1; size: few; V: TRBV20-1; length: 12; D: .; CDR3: CSARSGAREAFF; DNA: TGCAGTGCTAGATCCGGGGCGAGGGAAGCTTTCTTT
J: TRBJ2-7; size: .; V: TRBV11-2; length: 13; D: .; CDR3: CASSLVGRSEQYF; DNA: TGTGCCAGCAGCTTAGTGGGGCGTTCCGAGCAGTACTTC
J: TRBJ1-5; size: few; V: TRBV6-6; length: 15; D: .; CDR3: CASSGHSGNNQPQHF; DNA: TGTGCCAGCAGTGGGCATTCAGGGAACAATCAGCCCCAGCATTTT
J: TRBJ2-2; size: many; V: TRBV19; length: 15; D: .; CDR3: CASSRLDANTGELFF; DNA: TGTGCCAGCAGCCGACTGGACGCGAACACCGGGGAGCTGTTTTTT
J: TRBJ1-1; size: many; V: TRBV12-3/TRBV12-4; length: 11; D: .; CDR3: CASSHAGGAFF; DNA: TGTGCCAGCAGTCACGCCGGGGGGGCTTTCTTT
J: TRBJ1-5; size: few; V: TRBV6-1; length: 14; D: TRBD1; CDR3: CASSPGGNNQPQHF; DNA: TGTGCCAGCAGTCCAGGGGGCAACAATCAGCCCCAGCATTTT
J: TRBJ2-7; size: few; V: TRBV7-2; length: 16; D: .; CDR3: CASSLQGPRLAYEQYF; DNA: TGTGCCAGCAGCTTACAGGGCCCTAGGTTAGCCTACGAGCAGTACTTC
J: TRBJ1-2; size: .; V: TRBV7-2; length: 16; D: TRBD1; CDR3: CASSLALDRGLYGYTF; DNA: TGTGCCAGCAGCTTAGCGCTCGACAGGGGGCTATATGGCTACACCTTC
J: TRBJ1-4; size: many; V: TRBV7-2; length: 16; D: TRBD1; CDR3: CASSLGQGGVGEKLFF; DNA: TGTGCCAGCAGCTTAGGACAGGGTGGAGTCGGTGAAAAACTGTTTTTT
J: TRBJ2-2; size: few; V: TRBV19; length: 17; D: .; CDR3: CASRFAGRIANTGELFF; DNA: TGTGCCAGTAGATTCGCCGGACGGATCGCGAACACCGGGGAGCTGTTTTTT
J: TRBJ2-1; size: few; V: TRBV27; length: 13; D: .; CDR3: CASSPYYYNEQFF; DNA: TGTGCCAGCAGTCCTTATTATTACAATGAGCAGTTCTTC
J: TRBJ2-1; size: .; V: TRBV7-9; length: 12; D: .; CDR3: CASSPQGSEQFF; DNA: TGTGCCAGCAGCCCACAGGGAAGCGAGCAGTTCTTC
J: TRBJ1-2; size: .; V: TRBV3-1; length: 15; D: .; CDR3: CASSPTRIANYGYTF; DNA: TGTGCCAGCAGCCCGACGAGGATAGCTAACTATGGCTACACCTTC
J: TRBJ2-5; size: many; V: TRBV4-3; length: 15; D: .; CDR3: CASSQGGTGRETQYF; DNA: TGCGCCAGCAGCCAAGGAGGGACGGGGAGGGAGACCCAGTACTTC
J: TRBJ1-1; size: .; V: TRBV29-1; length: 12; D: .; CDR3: CSGGTMNTEAFF; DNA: TGCAGCGGAGGGACAATGAACACTGAAGCTTTCTTT
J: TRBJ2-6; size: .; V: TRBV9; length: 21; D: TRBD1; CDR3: CASSAPGTGSFTISEANVLTF; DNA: TGTGCCAGCAGCGCCCCCGGGACAGGCTCCTTCACCATCTCTGAGGCCAACGTCCTGACTTTC
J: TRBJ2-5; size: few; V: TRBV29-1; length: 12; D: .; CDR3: CSVGSAQETQYF; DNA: TGCAGCGTTGGTAGCGCCCAAGAGACCCAGTACTTC
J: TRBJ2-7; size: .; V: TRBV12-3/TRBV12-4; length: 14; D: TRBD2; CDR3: CASSLTSGSSEQYF; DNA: TGTGCCAGCAGCCTTACTAGCGGGAGTAGCGAGCAGTACTTC
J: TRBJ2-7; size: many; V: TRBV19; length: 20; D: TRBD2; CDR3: CASSIVASGGSKTPIYEQYF; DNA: TGTGCCAGTAGTATAGTAGCTAGCGGGGGCTCGAAAACCCCAATCTACGAGCAGTACTTC
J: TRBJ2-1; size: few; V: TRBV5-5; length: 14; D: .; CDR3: CASGQRGSYNEQFF; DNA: TGTGCCAGCGGACAAAGGGGGTCCTACAATGAGCAGTTCTTC
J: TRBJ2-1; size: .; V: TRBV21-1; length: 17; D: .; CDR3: CASSKEALAGGYNEQFF; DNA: TGTGCCAGCAGCAAAGAAGCCCTAGCGGGGGGTTACAATGAGCAGTTCTTC
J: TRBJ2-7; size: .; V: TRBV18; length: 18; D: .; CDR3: CASSRARPMDTASYEQYF; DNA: TGTGCCAGCTCACGCGCCCGGCCTATGGACACAGCTTCCTACGAGCAGTACTTC
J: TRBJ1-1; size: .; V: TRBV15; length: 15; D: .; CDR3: CATSRGSLGSTEAFF; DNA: TGTGCCACCAGCAGAGGGTCGCTGGGTAGCACTGAAGCTTTCTTT
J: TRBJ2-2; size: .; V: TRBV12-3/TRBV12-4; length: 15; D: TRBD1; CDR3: CATQPTGGLTGELFF; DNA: TGTGCCACCCAACCGACAGGGGGATTAACCGGGGAGCTGTTTTTT
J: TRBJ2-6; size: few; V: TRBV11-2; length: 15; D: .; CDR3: CASSSQASGANVLTF; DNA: TGTGCCAGCAGCTCTCAGGCTTCTGGGGCCAACGTCCTGACTTTC
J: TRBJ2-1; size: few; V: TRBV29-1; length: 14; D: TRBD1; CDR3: CSVSGRGTYNEQFF; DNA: TGCAGCGTTTCGGGCAGGGGGACCTACAATGAGCAGTTCTTC
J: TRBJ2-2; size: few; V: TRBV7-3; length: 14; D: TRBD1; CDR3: CASSGQANTGELFF; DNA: TGTGCCAGCAGTGGACAGGCGAACACCGGGGAGCTGTTTTTT
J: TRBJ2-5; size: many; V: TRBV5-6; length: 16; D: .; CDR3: CASSSRQAGVEETQYF; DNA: TGTGCCAGCAGCTCCCGACAGGCCGGGGTAGAAGAGACCCAGTACTTC
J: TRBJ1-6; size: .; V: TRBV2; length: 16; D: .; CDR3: CASSLRGGRDNSPLHF; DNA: TGTGCCAGCAGTCTACGCGGGGGACGGGATAATTCACCCCTCCACTTT
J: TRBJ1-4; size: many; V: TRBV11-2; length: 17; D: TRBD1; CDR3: CASSLNRGTTEREKLFF; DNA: TGTGCCAGCAGCTTGAACAGGGGAACCACGGAGCGGGAAAAACTGTTTTTT
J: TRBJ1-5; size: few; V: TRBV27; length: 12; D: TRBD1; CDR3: CASSTWTGAQHF; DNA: TGTGCCAGCAGTACCTGGACAGGGGCCCAGCATTTT
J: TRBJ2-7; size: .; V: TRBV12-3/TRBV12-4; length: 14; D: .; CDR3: CASSFSGNRYEQYF; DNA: TGTGCCAGCAGTTTTTCAGGGAATCGGTACGAGCAGTACTTC
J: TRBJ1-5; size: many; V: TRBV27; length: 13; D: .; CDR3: CASSLRGTETPNF; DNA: TGTGCCAGCAGTTTAAGGGGTACGGAGACGCCGAATTTT
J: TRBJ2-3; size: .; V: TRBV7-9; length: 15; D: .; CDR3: CASSPGAGHTDTQYF; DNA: TGTGCCAGCAGCCCCGGCGCGGGGCACACAGATACGCAGTATTTT
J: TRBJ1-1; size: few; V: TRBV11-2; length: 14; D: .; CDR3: CASSLGGRLTEAFF; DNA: TGTGCCAGCAGCTTAGGGGGGCGACTCACTGAAGCTTTCTTT
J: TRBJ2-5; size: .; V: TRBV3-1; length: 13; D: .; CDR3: CASSLQGPQTQYF; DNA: TGTGCCAGCAGCCTACAGGGTCCCCAGACCCAGTACTTC
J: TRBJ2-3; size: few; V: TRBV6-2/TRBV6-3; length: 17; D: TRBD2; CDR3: CASSYHTLAGFTDTQYF; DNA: TGTGCCAGCAGTTACCACACACTAGCGGGATTTACAGATACGCAGTATTTT
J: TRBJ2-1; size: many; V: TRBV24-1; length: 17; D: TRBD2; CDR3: CATSDFPSGSSYNEQFF; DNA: TGTGCCACCAGTGATTTCCCTAGCGGGAGCTCCTACAATGAGCAGTTCTTC
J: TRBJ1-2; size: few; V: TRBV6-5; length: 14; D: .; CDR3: CASSYSRGDYGYTF; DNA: TGTGCCAGCAGTTACTCGCGGGGTGACTATGGCTACACCTTC
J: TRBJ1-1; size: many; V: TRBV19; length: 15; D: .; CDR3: CASTRSAQVNTEAFF; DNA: TGTGCCAGTACCCGCAGCGCCCAGGTCAACACTGAAGCTTTCTTT
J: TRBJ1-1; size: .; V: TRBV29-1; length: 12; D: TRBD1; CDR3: CSAGQLNTEAFF; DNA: TGCAGCGCGGGACAGTTGAACACTGAAGCTTTCTTT
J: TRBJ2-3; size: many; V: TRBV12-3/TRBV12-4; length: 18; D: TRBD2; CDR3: CASSTLAGVLSRTDTQYF; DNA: TGTGCCAGCAGTACTCTCGCGGGAGTCTTGAGTCGCACAGATACGCAGTATTTT
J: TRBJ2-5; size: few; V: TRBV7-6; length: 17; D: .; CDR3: CASSLLPPQGRQETQYF; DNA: TGTGCCAGCAGCTTACTGCCTCCCCAGGGCAGACAAGAGACCCAGTACTTC
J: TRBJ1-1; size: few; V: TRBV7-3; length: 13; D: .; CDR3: CASSQRDGSRRLF; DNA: TGTGCCAGCAGCCAGAGGGACGGTTCCAGGCGGCTCTTT
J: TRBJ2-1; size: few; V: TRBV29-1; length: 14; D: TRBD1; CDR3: CSVEGGQGYNVQFF; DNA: TGCAGCGTTGAGGGGGGACAGGGGTACAATGTGCAGTTCTTC
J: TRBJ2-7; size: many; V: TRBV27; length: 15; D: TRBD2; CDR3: CASSLAGGPSYEQYF; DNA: TGTGCCAGCAGTTTAGCGGGAGGCCCCTCCTACGAGCAGTACTTC
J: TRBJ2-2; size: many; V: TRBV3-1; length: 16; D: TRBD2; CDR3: CASSLRTSGSTGELFF; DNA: TGTGCCAGCAGCCTCCGGACTAGCGGGAGCACCGGGGAGCTGTTTTTT
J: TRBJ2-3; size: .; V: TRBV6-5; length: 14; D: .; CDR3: CASTFSIGTDTQYF; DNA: TGTGCCAGCACCTTCTCCATTGGCACAGATACGCAGTATTTT
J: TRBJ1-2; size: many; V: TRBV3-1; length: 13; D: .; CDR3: CASSQDGSYGYTF; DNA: TGTGCCAGCAGCCAAGATGGTAGCTATGGCTACACCTTC
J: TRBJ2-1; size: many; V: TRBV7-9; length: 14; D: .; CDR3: CASSLDGRRNEQFF; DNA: TGTGCCAGCAGCTTAGATGGTAGGAGGAATGAGCAGTTCTTC
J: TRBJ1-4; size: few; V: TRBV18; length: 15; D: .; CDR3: CASSPLGGEHEKLFF; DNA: TGTGCCAGCTCACCTCTCGGGGGGGAACATGAAAAACTGTTTTTT
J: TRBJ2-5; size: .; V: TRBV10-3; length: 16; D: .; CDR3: CAISARVGSPQETQYF; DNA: TGTGCCATCAGTGCCCGAGTTGGGAGCCCCCAAGAGACCCAGTACTTC
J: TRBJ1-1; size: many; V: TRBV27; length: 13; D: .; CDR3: CASSLFNNAEAFF; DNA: TGTGCCAGCAGTTTATTCAATAACGCTGAAGCTTTCTTT
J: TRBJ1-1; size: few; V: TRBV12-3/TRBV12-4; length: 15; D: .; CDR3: CASTKVGGQRAEAFF; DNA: TGTGCCAGCACCAAAGTAGGGGGTCAACGGGCTGAAGCTTTCTTT